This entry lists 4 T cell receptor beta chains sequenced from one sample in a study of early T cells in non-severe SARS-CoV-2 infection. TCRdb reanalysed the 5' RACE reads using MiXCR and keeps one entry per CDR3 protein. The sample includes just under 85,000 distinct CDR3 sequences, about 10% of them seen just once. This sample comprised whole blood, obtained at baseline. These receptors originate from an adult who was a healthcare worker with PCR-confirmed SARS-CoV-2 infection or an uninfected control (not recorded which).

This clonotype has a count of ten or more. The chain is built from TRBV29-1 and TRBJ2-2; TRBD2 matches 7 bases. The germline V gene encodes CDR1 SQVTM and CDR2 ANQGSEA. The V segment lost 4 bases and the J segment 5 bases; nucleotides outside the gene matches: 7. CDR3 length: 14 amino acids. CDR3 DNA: TGCAGCGTTGGTTTGGCGGGAGAGACCGGGGAGCTGTTTTTT. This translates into CSVGLAGETGELFF.

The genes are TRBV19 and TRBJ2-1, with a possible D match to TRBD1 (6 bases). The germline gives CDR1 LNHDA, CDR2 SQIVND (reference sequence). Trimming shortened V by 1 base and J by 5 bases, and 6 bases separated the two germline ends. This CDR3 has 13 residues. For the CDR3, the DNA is TGTGCCAGTAGTATAGGGACAGACAATGAGCAGTTCTTC. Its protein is CASSIGTDNEQFF.

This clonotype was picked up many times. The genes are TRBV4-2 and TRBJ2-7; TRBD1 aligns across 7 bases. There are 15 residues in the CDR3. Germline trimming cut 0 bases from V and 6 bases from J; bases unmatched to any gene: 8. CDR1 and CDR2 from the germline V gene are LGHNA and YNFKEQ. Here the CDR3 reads CASSQDQGVIVEQYF. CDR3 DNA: TGTGCCAGCAGCCAAGATCAGGGGGTGATAGTCGAGCAGTACTTC.

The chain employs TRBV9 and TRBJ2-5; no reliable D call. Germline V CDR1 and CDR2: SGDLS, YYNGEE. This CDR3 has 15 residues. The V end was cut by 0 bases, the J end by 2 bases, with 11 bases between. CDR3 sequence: CASSVVGDVQETQYF. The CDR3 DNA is TGTGCCAGCAGCGTAGTGGGCGACGTGCAAGAGACCCAGTACTTC.